The sequence of this TCR beta chain was determined in a study of cytomegalovirus exposure and HLA in healthy donors. The CDR3 is 18 residues long. Germline V gene lookup returns CDR1 SQVTM and CDR2 ANQGSEA. J lost 7 bases, V lost 5 bases, and 20 bases had no gene match. A multiplex PCR was run with 60 Vbeta primers and 13 Jbeta primers. Using immunoSEQ multiplex PCR, the repertoire was profiled, and TCRdb retains in-frame clones only, with some absent. The profile shows 220,000 or so clones, 70% to 80% of them singletons. The specimen sequenced was PBMCs. The genes are TRBV29-1 and TRBJ2-1; 10 bases agree with TRBD2. The origin of this receptor is a woman aged 25 to 39 in good health and CMV-seronegative. In nucleotides, the CDR3 is TGCAGCGTTATAACGGCTCTTGGACTAGCGGACTTACGGAATGAGCAGTTCTTC. As protein: CSVITALGLADLRNEQFF.